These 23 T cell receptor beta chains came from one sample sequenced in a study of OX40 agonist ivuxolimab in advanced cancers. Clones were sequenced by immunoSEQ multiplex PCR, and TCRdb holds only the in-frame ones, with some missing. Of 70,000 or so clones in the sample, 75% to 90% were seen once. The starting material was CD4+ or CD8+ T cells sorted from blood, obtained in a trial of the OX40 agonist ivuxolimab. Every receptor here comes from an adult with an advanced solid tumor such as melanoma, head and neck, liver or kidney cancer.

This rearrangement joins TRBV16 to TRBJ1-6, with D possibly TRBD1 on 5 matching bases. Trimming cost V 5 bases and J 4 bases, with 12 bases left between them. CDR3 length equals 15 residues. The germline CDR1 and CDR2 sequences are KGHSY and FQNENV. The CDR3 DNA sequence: TGTGCCAGCAGCGCTCAGACAGCATATAATTCACCCCTCCACTTT. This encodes CASSAQTAYNSPLHF. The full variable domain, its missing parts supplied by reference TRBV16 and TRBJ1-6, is GEEVAQTPKHLVRGEGQKAKLYCAPIKGHSYVFWYQQVLKNEFKFLISFQNENVFDETGMPKERFSAKCLPNSPCSLEIQATKLEDSAVYFCASSAQTAYNSPLHFGNGTRLTVT.

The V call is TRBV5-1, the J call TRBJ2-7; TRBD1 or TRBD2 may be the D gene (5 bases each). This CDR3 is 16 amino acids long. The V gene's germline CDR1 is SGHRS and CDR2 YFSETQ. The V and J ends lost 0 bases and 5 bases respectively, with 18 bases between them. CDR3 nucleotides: TGCGCCAGCAGCTTGGTTCAGGCAGGGACCCTCCACGAGCAGTACTTC. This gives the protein CASSLVQAGTLHEQYF. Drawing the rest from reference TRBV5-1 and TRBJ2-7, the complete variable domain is KAGVTQTPRYLIKTRGQQVTLSCSPISGHRSVSWYQQTPGQGLQFLFEYFSETQRNKGNFPGRFSGRQFSNSRSEMNVSTLELGDSALYLCASSLVQAGTLHEQYFGPGTRLTVT.

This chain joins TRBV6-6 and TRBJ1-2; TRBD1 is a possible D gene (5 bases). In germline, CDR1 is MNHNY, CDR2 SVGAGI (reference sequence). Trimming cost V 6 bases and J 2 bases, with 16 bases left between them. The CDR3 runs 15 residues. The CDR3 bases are TGTGCCAGCAGCCGGGTTACAGGTCTCAACTATGGCTACACCTTC. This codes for CASSRVTGLNYGYTF.

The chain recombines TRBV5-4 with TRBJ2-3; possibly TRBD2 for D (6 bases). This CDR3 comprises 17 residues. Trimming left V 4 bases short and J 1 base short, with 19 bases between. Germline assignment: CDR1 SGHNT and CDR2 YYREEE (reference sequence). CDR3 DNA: TGTGCCAGCAGCCCCGAACTGCGGGCTAGCGGCACAGATACGCAGTATTTT. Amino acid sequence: CASSPELRASGTDTQYF.

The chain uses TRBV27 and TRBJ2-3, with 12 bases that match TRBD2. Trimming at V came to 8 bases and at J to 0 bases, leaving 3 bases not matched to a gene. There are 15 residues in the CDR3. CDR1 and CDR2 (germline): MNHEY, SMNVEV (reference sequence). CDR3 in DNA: TGTGCCAGCGCCGGACTAGCGGGAAGCACAGATACGCAGTATTTT. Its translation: CASAGLAGSTDTQYF.

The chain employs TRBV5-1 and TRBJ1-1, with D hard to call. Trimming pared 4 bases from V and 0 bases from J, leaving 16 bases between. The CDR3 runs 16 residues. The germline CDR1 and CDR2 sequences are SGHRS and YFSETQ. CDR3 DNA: TGCGCCAGCAGCAGGACTGCCGCTTTAATGAACACTGAAGCTTTCTTT. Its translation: CASSRTAALMNTEAFF.

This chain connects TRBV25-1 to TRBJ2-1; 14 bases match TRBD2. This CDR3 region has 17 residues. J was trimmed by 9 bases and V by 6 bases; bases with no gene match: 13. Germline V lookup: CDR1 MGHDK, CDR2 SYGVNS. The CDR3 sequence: CASRGMGLAGAVGEQFF. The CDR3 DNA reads TGTGCCAGCAGAGGGATGGGACTAGCGGGAGCCGTCGGTGAGCAGTTCTTC.

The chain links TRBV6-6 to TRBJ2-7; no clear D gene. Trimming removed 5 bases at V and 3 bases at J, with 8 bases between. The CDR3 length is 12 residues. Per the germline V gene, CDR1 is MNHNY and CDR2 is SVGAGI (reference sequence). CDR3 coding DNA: TGTGCCAGCAGTGCCCCACGCTACGAGCAGTACTTC. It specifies CASSAPRYEQYF.

CDR3: CASSYGDRRSGNTIYF. The CDR3 region has the DNA TGTGCCAGCAGTTACGGAGACAGGCGCTCTGGAAACACCATATATTTT. This chain connects TRBV6-6 to TRBJ1-3, with D perhaps matching TRBD1 (6 bases). CDR3 length: 16 residues. From germline, CDR1 is MNHNY and CDR2 SVGAGI (reference sequence). Deletions cut 2 bases from V and 0 bases from J, with 11 bases between.

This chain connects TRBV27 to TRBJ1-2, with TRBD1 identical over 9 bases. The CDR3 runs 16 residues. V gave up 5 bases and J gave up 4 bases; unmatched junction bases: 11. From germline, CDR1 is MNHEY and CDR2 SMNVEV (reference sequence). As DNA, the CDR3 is TGTGCCAGCAGTCTGTTAGGGACAGGGCAGGGCTATGGCTACACCTTC. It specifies CASSLLGTGQGYGYTF.

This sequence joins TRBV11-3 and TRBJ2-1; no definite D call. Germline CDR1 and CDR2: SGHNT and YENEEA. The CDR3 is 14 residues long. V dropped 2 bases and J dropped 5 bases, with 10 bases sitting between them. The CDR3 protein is CASSLFHGNNEQFF. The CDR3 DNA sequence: TGTGCCAGCAGCTTATTCCACGGCAACAATGAGCAGTTCTTC. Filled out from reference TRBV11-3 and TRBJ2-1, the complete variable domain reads EAGVVQSPRYKIIEKKQPVAFWCNPISGHNTLYWYLQNLGQGPELLIRYENEEAVDDSQLPKDRFSAERLKGVDSTLKIQPAELGDSAVYLCASSLFHGNNEQFFGPGTRLTVL.

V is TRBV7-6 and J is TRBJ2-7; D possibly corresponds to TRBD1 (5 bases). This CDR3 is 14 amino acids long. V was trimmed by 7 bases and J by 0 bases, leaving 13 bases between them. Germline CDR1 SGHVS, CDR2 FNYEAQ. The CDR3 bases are TGTGCCAGCAAATCACAGGAGTACTCCTACGAGCAGTACTTC. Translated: CASKSQEYSYEQYF.

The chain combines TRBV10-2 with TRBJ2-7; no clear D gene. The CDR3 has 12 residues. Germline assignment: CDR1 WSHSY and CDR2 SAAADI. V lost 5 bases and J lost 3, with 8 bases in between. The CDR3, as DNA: TGCGCCAGCAGTTCCGGGTACTACGAGCAGTACTTC. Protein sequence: CASSSGYYEQYF.

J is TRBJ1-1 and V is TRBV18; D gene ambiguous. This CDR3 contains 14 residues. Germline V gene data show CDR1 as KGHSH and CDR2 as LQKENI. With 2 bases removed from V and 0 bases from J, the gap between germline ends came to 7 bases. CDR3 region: CASSPTEMNTEAFF. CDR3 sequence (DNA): TGTGCCAGCTCACCAACGGAAATGAACACTGAAGCTTTCTTT.

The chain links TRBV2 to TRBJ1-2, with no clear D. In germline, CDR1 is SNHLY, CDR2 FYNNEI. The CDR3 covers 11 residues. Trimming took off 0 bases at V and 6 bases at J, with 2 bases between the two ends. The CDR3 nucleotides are TGTGCCAGCAGTGAAGCCAATGGCTACACCTTC. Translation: CASSEANGYTF.

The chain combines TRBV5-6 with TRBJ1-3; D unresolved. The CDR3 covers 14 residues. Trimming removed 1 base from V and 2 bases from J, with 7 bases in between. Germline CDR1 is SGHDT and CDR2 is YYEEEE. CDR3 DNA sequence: TGTGCCAGCAGCTTGAGAACAGCTGGAAACACCATATATTTT. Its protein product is CASSLRTAGNTIYF.

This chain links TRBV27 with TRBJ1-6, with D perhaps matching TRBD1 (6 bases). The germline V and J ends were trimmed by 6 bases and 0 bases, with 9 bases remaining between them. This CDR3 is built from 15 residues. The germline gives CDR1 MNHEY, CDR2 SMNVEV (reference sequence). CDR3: CASRGDISYNSPLHF. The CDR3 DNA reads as TGTGCCAGCAGGGGGGACATCTCCTATAATTCACCCCTCCACTTT.

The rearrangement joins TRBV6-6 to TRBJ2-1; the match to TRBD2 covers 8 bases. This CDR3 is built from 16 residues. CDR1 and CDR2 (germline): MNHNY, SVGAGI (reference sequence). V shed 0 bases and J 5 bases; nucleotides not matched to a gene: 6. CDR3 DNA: TGTGCCAGCAGTTACTCGTGGGAGCGGGAGCACAATGAGCAGTTCTTC. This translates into CASSYSWEREHNEQFF.

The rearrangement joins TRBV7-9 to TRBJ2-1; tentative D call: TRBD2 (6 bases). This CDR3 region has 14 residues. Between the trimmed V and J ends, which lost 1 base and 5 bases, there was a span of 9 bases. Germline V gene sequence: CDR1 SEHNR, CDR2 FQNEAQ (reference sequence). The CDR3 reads CASSLDGSHNEQFF. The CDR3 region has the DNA TGTGCCAGCAGCTTAGACGGGAGCCACAATGAGCAGTTCTTC.

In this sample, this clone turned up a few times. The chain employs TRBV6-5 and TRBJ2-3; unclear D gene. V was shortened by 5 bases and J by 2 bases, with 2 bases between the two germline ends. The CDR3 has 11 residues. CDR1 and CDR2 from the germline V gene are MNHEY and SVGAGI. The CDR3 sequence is CASSDTDTQYF. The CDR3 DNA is TGTGCCAGCAGTGACACAGATACGCAGTATTTT.

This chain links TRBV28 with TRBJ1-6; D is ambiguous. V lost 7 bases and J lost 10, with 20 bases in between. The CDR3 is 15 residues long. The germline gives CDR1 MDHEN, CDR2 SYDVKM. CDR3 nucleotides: TGTGCCAGCACCCCTTACCGGACTAATTGGTCACCCCTCCACTTT. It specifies CASTPYRTNWSPLHF.

As DNA, the CDR3 is TGTGCCAGCAGATCGGGGCCTAATGAAAAACTGTTTTTT. Amino acid sequence: CASRSGPNEKLFF. The chain carries TRBV28 and TRBJ1-4; tentative D call: TRBD1 (5 bases). CDR1 is MDHEN and CDR2 is SYDVKM in the germline V gene. The V end lost 6 bases, the J end lost 3 bases, and 8 bases lay between the germline ends. The CDR3 consists of 13 residues.

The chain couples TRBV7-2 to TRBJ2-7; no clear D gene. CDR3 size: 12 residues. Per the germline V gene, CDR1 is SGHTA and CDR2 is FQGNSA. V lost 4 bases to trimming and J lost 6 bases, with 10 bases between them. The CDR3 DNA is TGTGCCAGCAGCTCTCTAGTAGGCGAGCAGTACTTC. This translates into CASSSLVGEQYF.